This TCR beta chain was captured by sequencing in a study of cytomegalovirus exposure and HLA in healthy donors. Nominally healthy donors provided the samples, though records likely missed some immune exposures. PCR involved 60 Vbeta and 13 Jbeta primers. The table came from immunoSEQ multiplex PCR; TCRdb's copy has only in-frame clones and leaves some out. The sample lists 200,000 to 250,000 clones, around 80% occurring once. Trimming at V came to 4 bases and at J to 8 bases, leaving 10 bases not matched to a gene. Germline CDR1 reads SGHKS; CDR2 reads YYEKEE (reference sequence). This CDR3 is built from 14 residues.

The source material was PBMCs. The source is a boy younger than 18 in good health and CMV-seronegative. The V gene is TRBV5-5, the J gene TRBJ1-2, with TRBD1 matching over 8 bases. Here the CDR3 reads CASSGTGGGGGYTF. The CDR3 DNA follows: TGTGCCAGCAGCGGTACAGGGGGAGGCGGCGGCTACACCTTC.